A selection of T cell receptor beta chains follows, all from one sample in a study of cytomegalovirus exposure and HLA in healthy donors. Sequenced by immunoSEQ multiplex PCR; TCRdb stores in-frame clones only, minus some. This sample has more than 100,000 clones, with approximately 87% found just once. Sequences were obtained from PBMCs. Receptor source: a woman aged 18-29 years in good health and CMV-seropositive. The CDR3 runs from the conserved cysteine through the conserved F or W. The D gene is left open where the match is weak. The size entry is marked missing in some rows and otherwise reads once, few, many or a size class.

J gene | clone size | D gene | V gene | CDR3 protein | CDR3 DNA
TRBJ2-7 | once | TRBD1 | TRBV28 | CASSPDRGLTYEQYF | TGTGCCAGCAGTCCCGACAGGGGTCTCACCTACGAGCAGTACTTC
TRBJ1-6 | - | TRBD1 | TRBV5-6 | CASSLFGTANSPLHF | TGTGCCAGCAGCCTGTTCGGGACAGCTAATTCACCCCTCCACTTT
TRBJ2-7 | - | TRBD1 | TRBV7-8 | CASSLGTGGYSSYEQYF | TGTGCCAGCAGCTTAGGGACAGGGGGCTATAGCTCCTACGAGCAGTACTTC
TRBJ2-3 | - | - | TRBV7-2 | CASSLGGTRTDTQYF | TGTGCCAGCAGCTTAGGGGGGACTCGCACAGATACGCAGTATTTT
TRBJ1-1 | - | - | TRBV19 | CASSFRSHAEAFF | TGTGCCAGTAGTTTCAGGTCCCACGCTGAAGCTTTCTTT
TRBJ1-2 | - | TRBD1 | TRBV5-1 | CASSPGQSNLGGYTF | TGCGCCAGCAGCCCGGGACAGTCGAACCTGGGTGGCTACACCTTC
TRBJ2-4 | - | TRBD2 | TRBV29-1 | CSARGTKNIQYF | TGCAGCGCGCGGGGGACCAAAAACATTCAGTACTTC
TRBJ1-1 | - | TRBD1 | TRBV7-8 | CATAGTGNTEAFF | TGTGCCACTGCCGGGACAGGGAACACTGAAGCTTTCTTT
TRBJ1-4 | few | TRBD1 | TRBV27 | CAIPQGVDEKLFF | TGTGCCATCCCACAGGGGGTTGATGAAAAACTGTTTTTT
TRBJ1-2 | - | - | TRBV2 | CASTAGPGGYTF | TGTGCCAGCACTGCTGGGCCCGGCGGCTACACCTTC
TRBJ2-7 | - | TRBD1 | TRBV27 | CASSLSAGGYEQYF | TGTGCCAGCAGTTTATCTGCAGGGGGCTACGAGCAGTACTTC
TRBJ1-1 | - | - | TRBV4-2 | CASSQDFFMRATEAFF | TGTGCCAGCAGCCAAGATTTTTTCATGAGAGCCACTGAAGCTTTCTTT
TRBJ2-1 | - | - | TRBV7-8 | CASSFRNEQFF | TGTGCCAGCAGCTTCAGGAATGAGCAGTTCTTC
TRBJ1-1 | - | TRBD1 | TRBV25-1 | CASSEPGGTEAFF | TGTGCCAGCAGTGAACCAGGGGGCACTGAAGCTTTCTTT
TRBJ2-2 | - | TRBD2 | TRBV6-5 | CASSYFREVGELFF | TGTGCCAGCAGTTACTTCCGGGAGGTCGGGGAGCTGTTTTTT
TRBJ2-1 | - | TRBD2 | TRBV7-6 | CASSLGREGPNEQFF | TGTGCCAGCAGCTTAGGTCGGGAGGGCCCGAATGAGCAGTTCTTC
TRBJ2-7 | - | - | TRBV11-1 | CASSLGRARGEQYF | TGTGCCAGCAGCTTAGGGAGGGCGAGAGGCGAGCAGTACTTC
TRBJ2-1 | few | TRBD1 | TRBV30 | CACTHVGDRVHNEQFF | TGTGCCTGCACCCATGTGGGAGACAGGGTCCACAATGAGCAGTTCTTC
TRBJ2-5 | - | - | TRBV2 | CASGRDLVQETQYF | TGTGCCAGCGGCCGGGACTTGGTCCAAGAGACCCAGTACTTC
TRBJ2-3 | - | TRBD2 | TRBV9 | CASSSNGLAGGNTQYF | TGTGCCAGCAGCTCCAACGGACTAGCGGGGGGGAATACGCAGTATTTT
TRBJ1-2 | - | - | TRBV27 | CASSWAGSVGYTF | TGTGCCAGCAGTTGGGCGGGCTCGGTGGGCTACACCTTC
TRBJ2-7 | - | TRBD1 | TRBV28 | CASRGQGASYEQYF | TGTGCCAGCAGGGGACAGGGGGCGTCCTACGAGCAGTACTTC
TRBJ2-2 | few | - | TRBV19 | CASSIEGAWTGELFF | TGTGCCAGTAGTATAGAGGGGGCTTGGACCGGGGAGCTGTTTTTT
TRBJ2-2 | - | TRBD2 | TRBV7-9 | CASSPGGGRERAGELFF | TGTGCCAGCAGCCCCGGGGGGGGCAGGGAGAGAGCCGGGGAGCTGTTTTTT
TRBJ2-1 | - | TRBD2 | TRBV5-4 | CASSIETTSWNEQFF | TGTGCCAGCAGCATAGAAACGACTAGCTGGAATGAGCAGTTCTTC
TRBJ2-1 | - | TRBD2 | TRBV5-4 | CASSSRERLYNEQFF | TGTGCCAGCAGCTCGCGGGAGAGACTTTACAATGAGCAGTTCTTC
TRBJ2-6 | - | TRBD1 | TRBV18 | CASSPRTGMDRLSGANVLTF | TGTGCCAGCTCACCCCGGACAGGGATGGATAGACTCTCTGGGGCCAACGTCCTGACTTTC
TRBJ2-5 | few | TRBD2 | TRBV6-1 | CASSSGRDRETQYF | TGTGCCAGCAGTAGCGGGAGGGATAGAGAGACCCAGTACTTC
TRBJ2-5 | - | - | TRBV5-1 | CASSLIPGTMEETQYF | TGCGCCAGCAGCTTAATTCCCGGGACAATGGAAGAGACCCAGTACTTC
TRBJ2-2 | - | - | TRBV18 | CASSPSSGIGNTGELFF | TGTGCCAGCTCACCAAGTTCCGGGATCGGGAACACCGGGGAGCTGTTTTTT
TRBJ2-7 | once | - | TRBV19 | CASTNSYEQYF | TGTGCCAGTACCAACTCCTACGAGCAGTACTTC
TRBJ2-7 | - | - | TRBV11-2 | CASPNRGTLSSYEQYF | TGTGCCAGCCCTAATAGGGGCACTTTGAGCTCCTACGAGCAGTACTTC
TRBJ1-5 | - | TRBD1 | TRBV19 | CASQRNRGQWGNQPQHF | TGTGCCAGCCAACGGAACAGGGGACAATGGGGCAATCAGCCCCAGCATTTT
TRBJ1-2 | - | - | TRBV7-9 | CASSLGPGGGYTF | TGTGCCAGCAGCTTGGGACCCGGGGGTGGCTACACCTTC
TRBJ1-4 | - | - | TRBV4-2 | CASSQEGQGATNEKLFF | TGTGCCAGCAGCCAAGAAGGACAAGGAGCAACTAATGAAAAACTGTTTTTT
TRBJ2-7 | - | TRBD1 | TRBV5-6 | CASRSKDRGEQYF | TGTGCCAGCAGATCAAAGGACAGGGGCGAGCAGTACTTC
TRBJ1-2 | - | TRBD1 | TRBV30 | CAWTGGYGYTF | TGTGCCTGGACAGGGGGTTATGGCTACACCTTC
TRBJ2-3 | - | TRBD1 | TRBV7-2 | CASSPGQGRDTQYF | TGTGCCAGCAGCCCTGGACAGGGGCGAGATACGCAGTATTTT